This is a list of T cell receptor beta chains from one sample in a study of shared clonotypes between healthy human individuals. Profiled with immunoSEQ multiplex PCR; TCRdb holds only in-frame clones, not every one. The top ten clones hold about 0.13% of a sample with roughly 2.5 million clones, approximately 90% of them seen once. The sequenced material came from naive CD4+ T cells sorted from blood. Source of these receptors: a man in his late teens or twenties in good health. Each CDR3 is given with its conserved first and last residue. A D gene is named only where the DNA matches it firmly. Expanded clones get a size class; other rows say once, few or many, or leave the size out.

v_gene	j_gene	abundance	d_gene	CDR3aa	CDR3nt
TRBV4-1	TRBJ2-7	.	TRBD2	CASSQDLAGGSYEQYF	TGCGCCAGCAGCCAAGATCTAGCGGGAGGGTCCTACGAGCAGTACTTC
TRBV2	TRBJ1-2	.	.	CASIFALSANYGYTF	TGTGCCAGCATTTTCGCCCTCAGCGCTAACTATGGCTACACCTTC
TRBV7-6	TRBJ1-1	.	TRBD1	CASSSQTGGLTEAFF	TGTGCCAGCAGCTCACAGACAGGGGGTTTAACTGAAGCTTTCTTT
TRBV14	TRBJ1-3	.	TRBD1	CASSRAGSGGTIYF	TGTGCCAGCAGCCGAGCCGGCTCAGGGGGCACCATATATTTT
TRBV5-1	TRBJ1-1	.	.	CASTPGGMNTEAFF	TGCGCCAGCACCCCCGGGGGGATGAACACTGAAGCTTTCTTT
TRBV4-3	TRBJ1-2	.	TRBD1	CASSQDFSTGYGYTF	TGCGCCAGCAGCCAAGATTTTTCGACAGGGTATGGCTACACCTTC
TRBV28	TRBJ1-5	.	TRBD1	CASSSLKTGDNQPQHF	TGTGCCAGCAGTTCGTTAAAGACAGGGGACAATCAGCCCCAGCATTTT
TRBV6-5	TRBJ2-1	.	TRBD2	CASSYDPSGAINEQFF	TGTGCCAGCAGTTACGATCCTAGCGGGGCCATCAATGAGCAGTTCTTC
TRBV6-1	TRBJ1-4	once	.	CASVPAGQGNEKLFF	TGTGCCAGCGTCCCCGCCGGCCAGGGCAATGAAAAACTGTTTTTT
TRBV6-4	TRBJ2-7	.	.	CASSVETGPYEQYF	TGTGCCAGCAGTGTCGAGACGGGACCCTACGAGCAGTACTTC
TRBV9	TRBJ2-2	.	.	CASSVAPTTNTGELFF	TGTGCCAGCAGCGTAGCCCCTACCACGAACACCGGGGAGCTGTTTTTT
TRBV7-2	TRBJ2-7	.	TRBD2	CASSLELAGGSEQYF	TGTGCCAGCAGCTTAGAACTAGCGGGGGGGTCCGAGCAGTACTTC